Presented here are 18 T cell receptor beta chains from one specimen sequenced in a study of blood T cell repertoires in COVID-19. Here immunoSEQ multiplex PCR was the method, and the copy in TCRdb shows in-frame clones only, minus some. The data hold 60,000 to 70,000 clones, with approximately 88% observed a single time. Source material: peripheral blood. These receptors originate from a woman between 55 and 75 years old with COVID-19, enrolled during active disease.

The chain joins TRBV5-4 to TRBJ1-2; D is unresolved. The V gene lost 4 bases and the J gene lost 8 bases, with 15 bases spanning the gap. CDR1 is SGHNT and CDR2 is YYREEE in the germline V gene (reference sequence). CDR3 length: 13 amino acids. Here the CDR3 DNA reads TGTGCCAGCAGCCACGGACTACCCCTAGGCTACACCTTC. Translation: CASSHGLPLGYTF.

This clone was detected once. The chain couples TRBV11-2 to TRBJ1-1; D gene unclear. Germline CDR1 reads SGHAT; CDR2 reads FQNNGV. The CDR3 totals 12 residues. V was trimmed by 0 bases and J by 12 bases, leaving 11 bases between them. The CDR3 spells CASSLEAGKTFF. CDR3 bases: TGTGCCAGCAGCTTAGAAGCTGGTAAGACTTTCTTT.

The chain uses TRBV4-1 and TRBJ2-7, with D tentatively TRBD2 (6 bases). V was trimmed by 4 bases and J by 2 bases, leaving 15 bases between them. The CDR3 spans 15 residues. Germline-derived CDR1 and CDR2 are MGHRA and YSYEKL. The CDR3 sequence: CASSPQMTGAYEQYF. For the CDR3, the DNA is TGCGCCAGCAGCCCTCAAATGACGGGAGCCTACGAGCAGTACTTC.

This clone was counted a few times. This chain connects TRBV18 to TRBJ1-4; TRBD1 matches at 9 bases. The CDR3 loop spans 17 amino acids. The V and J ends lost 5 bases and 3 bases, in that order; junction bases with no gene match: 10. CDR1 and CDR2 (germline): KGHSH, LQKENI. The CDR3 spells CASSTGQGGAANEKLFF. CDR3 in DNA: TGTGCCAGCTCAACGGGACAGGGAGGTGCAGCTAATGAAAAACTGTTTTTT.

This chain joins TRBV25-1 and TRBJ2-1; tentatively, D is TRBD1 (6 bases). Between the trimmed V and J ends, which lost 4 bases and 15 bases, there was a span of 16 bases. The CDR3 has 12 amino acids. In germline, CDR1 is MGHDK, CDR2 SYGVNS. CDR3 nucleotides: TGTGCCAGCAGTGGGGCGTTTGGGGGCACGTTCTTC. It is translated as CASSGAFGGTFF.

This clone came up a few times. The chain uses TRBV27 and TRBJ1-5; perhaps TRBD1 as D (5 bases). This CDR3 has 16 residues. CDR1 is MNHEY and CDR2 is SMNVEV in the germline V gene (reference sequence). Trimming stripped 0 bases from V and 1 base from J, with 10 bases between. The CDR3 loop is CASSLSGAGSNQPQHF. CDR3 bases: TGTGCCAGCAGTTTATCAGGGGCCGGAAGCAATCAGCCCCAGCATTTT.

V is TRBV18 and J is TRBJ1-2; 7 bases map to TRBD1. The CDR3 runs 13 residues. V was pared by 6 bases and J by 1 base, with 2 bases of the junction left unmatched. Germline loops: CDR1 KGHSH, CDR2 LQKENI. CDR3 amino acids: CASSRDSNYGYTF. In DNA, the CDR3 is TGTGCCAGCTCGCGGGACAGTAACTATGGCTACACCTTC.

This clone was counted a single time. The J gene is TRBJ2-7, the V gene TRBV7-9; D possibly corresponds to TRBD1 (6 bases). The CDR3 has 15 amino acids. The germline V gene encodes CDR1 SEHNR and CDR2 FQNEAQ (reference sequence). V lost 4 bases, J lost 1 base, and 14 bases lay in between. CDR3 coding DNA: TGTGCCAGCAGCTCACCTAGGGACAATTCCTACGAGCAGTACTTC. It yields the protein CASSSPRDNSYEQYF.

The V gene is TRBV4-1, the J gene TRBJ1-5; D gene uncertain. The germline V gene encodes CDR1 MGHRA and CDR2 YSYEKL. The CDR3 has 16 residues. V lost 1 base, J lost 0 bases, and 10 bases lay in between. The CDR3 DNA follows: TGCGCCAGCAGCCAAGGACACACTTATAGCAATCAGCCCCAGCATTTT. It is translated as CASSQGHTYSNQPQHF.

This chain joins TRBV30 and TRBJ2-1, with no clear D. From germline, CDR1 is GTSNPN and CDR2 SVGIG (reference sequence). V lost 1 base and J 9 bases, leaving 13 bases between the germline ends. This CDR3 comprises 13 residues. The CDR3 region is CAWSGAIPGEQFF. The CDR3 DNA follows: TGTGCCTGGAGTGGGGCCATACCCGGTGAGCAGTTCTTC.

V gene TRBV5-6 combines with J gene TRBJ1-3; TRBD1 is a possible D gene (6 bases). The germline V gene has CDR1 SGHDT and CDR2 YYEEEE. This CDR3 is 17 amino acids long. The ends were cut back, 0 bases at V and 0 bases at J, with 13 bases in the middle. CDR3 sequence (DNA): TGTGCCAGCAGCTTGGCCCCTGGACAGTCCTCTGGAAACACCATATATTTT. Encoded protein: CASSLAPGQSSGNTIYF.

In this sample, this clone turned up once. The V gene is TRBV7-8, the J gene TRBJ2-5; D uncertain. Germline-derived CDR1 and CDR2 are SGHVS and FQNEAQ. The germline V and J ends were trimmed by 3 bases and 2 bases, with 7 bases remaining between them. The CDR3 length is 13 residues. CDR3 loop: CASSLADQETQYF. The CDR3 coding sequence is TGTGCCAGCAGCTTGGCTGATCAAGAGACCCAGTACTTC.

The chain has TRBV15 and TRBJ1-6; no firm D call. V lost 2 bases to trimming and J lost 7 bases, with 15 bases between them. This CDR3 has 16 residues. CDR1 is LNHNV and CDR2 is YYDKDF in the germline V gene (reference sequence). Here the CDR3 DNA reads TGTGCCACCAGCAGATTAGCGGTCGCCGGGAATTCACCCCTCCACTTT. Its protein is CATSRLAVAGNSPLHF.

In DNA, the CDR3 is TGTGCCAGCAGCTTTCTGGGCCAGGATGGCTACACCTTC. As protein: CASSFLGQDGYTF. The chain is built from TRBV5-5 and TRBJ1-2; unclear D gene. Germline V gives CDR1 SGHKS, CDR2 YYEKEE (reference sequence). This CDR3 comprises 13 residues. Trimming took 2 bases from V and 6 from J, leaving 11 bases between them.

V gene TRBV7-9 combines with J gene TRBJ2-3, with 10 bases matching TRBD2. Trimming cost V 4 bases and J 4 bases; bases outside gene matches: 5. Germline lookup yields CDR1 SEHNR and CDR2 FQNEAQ (reference sequence). The CDR3 length is 15 residues. CDR3 coding DNA: TGTGCCAGCAGCTACTCTAGCGGGGGTTCAGATACGCAGTATTTT. Its protein is CASSYSSGGSDTQYF.

V usage is TRBV30 and J usage is TRBJ1-5; D unclear. Trimming removed 0 bases at V and 0 bases at J, with 9 bases between. Germline CDR1 and CDR2: GTSNPN and SVGIG (reference sequence). The CDR3 totals 15 residues. The CDR3, as DNA: TGTGCCTGGAGTGTAGGAGGTTATAGCAATCAGCCCCAGCATTTT. Translated: CAWSVGGYSNQPQHF. Complete variable domain (other parts from reference TRBV30 and TRBJ1-5): SQTIHQWPATLVQPVGSPLSLECTVEGTSNPNLYWYRQAAGRGLQLLFYSVGIGQISSEVPQNLSASRPQDRQFILSSKKLLLSDSGFYLCAWSVGGYSNQPQHFGDGTRLSIL.

The V gene is TRBV5-1, the J gene TRBJ1-6, with D unclear. CDR1 and CDR2 from the germline V gene are SGHRS and YFSETQ. The CDR3 contains 15 residues. Trimming cost V 0 bases and J 8 bases, with 12 bases left between them. The CDR3 reads CASSLALRGDSPLHF. In nucleotides, the CDR3 is TGCGCCAGCAGCTTGGCTCTCCGCGGAGATTCACCCCTCCACTTT.

The chain employs TRBV11-1 and TRBJ1-1; the D is unclear. Trimming pared 1 base from V and 5 bases from J, leaving 8 bases between. This CDR3 contains 13 residues. CDR1 SGHAT and CDR2 FQDESV come from the germline V gene (reference sequence). The CDR3 nucleotides read TGTGCCAGCAGCTTAGTTCGGGAGACTGAAGCTTTCTTT. This gives the protein CASSLVRETEAFF.